The 5 T cell receptor beta chains below were found in one sample sequenced in a study of cytomegalovirus exposure and HLA in healthy donors. The PCR made use of 60 Vbeta and 13 Jbeta primers. Libraries were prepared by immunoSEQ multiplex PCR; TCRdb keeps only in-frame clonotypes and omits some of them. The table records under 110,000 clones, roughly four fifths of them present only once. The specimen sequenced was PBMCs. The receptors were sampled from a man aged 60 to 69 in good health and CMV-seronegative.

The chain has TRBV7-9 and TRBJ2-1; 15 positions match TRBD2. The CDR3 covers 17 residues. CDR1 and CDR2 (germline): SEHNR, FQNEAQ (reference sequence). V lost 5 bases and J lost 9; bases outside the gene matches: 11. CDR3 nucleotide sequence: TGTGCCAGCAGCCCCTGGACTAGCGGGGGGGCTGGGAGTGAGCAGTTCTTC. Its protein product is CASSPWTSGGAGSEQFF.

This rearrangement joins TRBV10-3 to TRBJ1-5, with TRBD1 matching 7 bases. CDR3 length: 14 amino acids. CDR1 and CDR2 from the germline V gene are ENHRY and SYGVKD. Trimming removed 5 bases from V and 7 bases from J; junction bases left unmatched: 8. As DNA, the CDR3 is TGTGCCATCAGTTTTACAGGGGCAGGGCAGCCCCAGCATTTT. This gives the protein CAISFTGAGQPQHF.

This chain links TRBV19 with TRBJ2-2; no definite D call. Germline CDR1 LNHDA, CDR2 SQIVND (reference sequence). Trimming pared 6 bases from V and 1 base from J, leaving 9 bases between. The CDR3 consists of 14 residues. The CDR3 loop is CASRRFGNTGELFF. The CDR3 DNA reads as TGTGCCAGTAGGCGGTTTGGGAACACCGGGGAGCTGTTTTTT.

This clone was detected a few times. CDR3 amino acids: CASRDLGAGRYF. The CDR3, as DNA: TGTGCCAGCAGGGACCTGGGGGCGGGCAGGTACTTC. V usage is TRBV2 and J usage is TRBJ2-7; possible D gene TRBD1, 6 bases. This CDR3 has 12 amino acids. Looked up from germline, CDR1 is SNHLY and CDR2 is FYNNEI. Trimming stripped 6 bases from V and 12 bases from J, with 18 bases between.

V gene TRBV9 combines with J gene TRBJ2-7; a possible D gene is TRBD2 (7 bases). V was trimmed by 4 bases and J by 5 bases, leaving 25 bases between them. This CDR3 is 17 amino acids long. Looked up from germline, CDR1 is SGDLS and CDR2 is YYNGEE. The chain's CDR3 is CASSKRSGTLIGDEQYF. In nucleotides, the CDR3 is TGTGCCAGCAGCAAACGGAGCGGGACACTGATTGGGGACGAGCAGTACTTC.